This record looks at one TCR beta chain sequence and its context. As originally analysed: The authors estimated nucleated cell counts from reference gene primer amplification. Profiling relied on immunoSEQ multiplex PCR, and the TCRdb table lists in-frame clones only, not all of them. That table furnishes V, J and clone size, whereas the DNA furnished D and trimming. The data contain about 33,000 clones, 85% to 90% of them singletons. The record originates from a study of blood T cell repertoires in COVID-19. Study overall: Acute and convalescent COVID-19 specimens originated in the United States, Italy and Spain.

This CDR3 is 13 amino acids long. J lost 5 bases, V lost 7 bases, and 7 bases had no gene match. Per the germline V gene, CDR1 is SGHRS and CDR2 is YFSETQ. The receptor was isolated from a human donor in a cohort sampled during active COVID-19. The specimen sequenced was peripheral blood. The chain couples TRBV5-1 to TRBJ2-3; 7 bases align to TRBD2. Here the CDR3 reads CASWSGGRDTQYF. The CDR3 DNA is TGCGCCAGCTGGTCGGGGGGAAGAGATACGCAGTATTTT.